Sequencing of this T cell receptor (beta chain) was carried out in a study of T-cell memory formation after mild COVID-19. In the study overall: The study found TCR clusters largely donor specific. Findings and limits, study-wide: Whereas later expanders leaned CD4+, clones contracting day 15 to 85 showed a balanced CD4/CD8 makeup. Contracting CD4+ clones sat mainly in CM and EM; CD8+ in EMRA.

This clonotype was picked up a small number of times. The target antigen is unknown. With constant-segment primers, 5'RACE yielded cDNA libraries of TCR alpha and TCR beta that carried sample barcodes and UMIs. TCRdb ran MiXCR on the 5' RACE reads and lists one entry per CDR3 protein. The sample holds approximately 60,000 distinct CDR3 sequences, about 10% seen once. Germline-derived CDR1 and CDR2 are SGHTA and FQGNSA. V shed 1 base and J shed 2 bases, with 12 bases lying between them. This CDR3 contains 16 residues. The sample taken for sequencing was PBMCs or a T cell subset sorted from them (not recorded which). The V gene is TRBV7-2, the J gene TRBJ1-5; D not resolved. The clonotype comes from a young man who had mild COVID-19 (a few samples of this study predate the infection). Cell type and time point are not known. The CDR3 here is CASSLVGLGGNQPQHF. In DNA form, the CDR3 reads TGTGCCAGCAGCTTAGTTGGCCTCGGAGGCAATCAGCCCCAGCATTTT.